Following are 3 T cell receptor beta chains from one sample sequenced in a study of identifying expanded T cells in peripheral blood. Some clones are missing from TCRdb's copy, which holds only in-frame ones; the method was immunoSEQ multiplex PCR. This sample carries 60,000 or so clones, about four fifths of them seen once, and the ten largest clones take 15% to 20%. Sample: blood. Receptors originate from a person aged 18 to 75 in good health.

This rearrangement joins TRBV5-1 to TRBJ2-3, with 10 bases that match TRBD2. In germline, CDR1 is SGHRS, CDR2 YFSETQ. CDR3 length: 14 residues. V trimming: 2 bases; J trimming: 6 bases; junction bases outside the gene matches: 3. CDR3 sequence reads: CASSFSGGADTQYF. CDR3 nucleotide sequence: TGCGCCAGCAGCTTCAGCGGGGGGGCTGATACGCAGTATTTT.

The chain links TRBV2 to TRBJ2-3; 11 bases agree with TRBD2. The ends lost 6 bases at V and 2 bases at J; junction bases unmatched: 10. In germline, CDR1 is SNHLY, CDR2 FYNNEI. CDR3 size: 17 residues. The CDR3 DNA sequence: TGTGCCAGCAGCGAGATCTTACTAGCGGGGGACACAGATACGCAGTATTTT. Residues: CASSEILLAGDTDTQYF.

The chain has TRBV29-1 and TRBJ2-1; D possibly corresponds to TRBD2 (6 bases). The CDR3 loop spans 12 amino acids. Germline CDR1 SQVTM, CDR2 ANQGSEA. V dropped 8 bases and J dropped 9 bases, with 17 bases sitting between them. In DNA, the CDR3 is TGCAGCCTGAGTGGGGTCGGGGGTGAGCAGTTCTTC. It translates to CSLSGVGGEQFF.